This T cell receptor (beta chain) was documented in a study of blood T cell repertoires in COVID-19. Across the whole study: Some COVID-19 samples were acute and others convalescent; all came from the United States, Italy and Spain. From T cells, B-cell-depleted T cells, or PBMCs came the material, which was cDNA or gDNA.

Per the original data handling: Reference gene primer amplification gave estimated nucleated cell counts. The protocol was immunoSEQ multiplex PCR, while the TCRdb copy is restricted to in-frame clones and leaves out a portion. V, J and clone size were drawn from that table, and D and trimming were deduced from the DNA. Here the sample spans some 200,000 clones, roughly four fifths being singletons. In germline, CDR1 is SGHTA, CDR2 FQGNSA. Germline trimming cut 3 bases from V and 3 bases from J; bases unmatched to any gene: 5. This CDR3 has 15 amino acids. Material for sequencing was peripheral blood. The genes are TRBV7-2 and TRBJ2-5; 9 nucleotides agree with TRBD1. This receptor was obtained from a woman aged 40 to 55 with acute or convalescent COVID-19. CDR3 DNA: TGTGCCAGCAGCTTTGGGGACAGGGCTAAAGAGACCCAGTACTTC. Translating gives CASSFGDRAKETQYF.